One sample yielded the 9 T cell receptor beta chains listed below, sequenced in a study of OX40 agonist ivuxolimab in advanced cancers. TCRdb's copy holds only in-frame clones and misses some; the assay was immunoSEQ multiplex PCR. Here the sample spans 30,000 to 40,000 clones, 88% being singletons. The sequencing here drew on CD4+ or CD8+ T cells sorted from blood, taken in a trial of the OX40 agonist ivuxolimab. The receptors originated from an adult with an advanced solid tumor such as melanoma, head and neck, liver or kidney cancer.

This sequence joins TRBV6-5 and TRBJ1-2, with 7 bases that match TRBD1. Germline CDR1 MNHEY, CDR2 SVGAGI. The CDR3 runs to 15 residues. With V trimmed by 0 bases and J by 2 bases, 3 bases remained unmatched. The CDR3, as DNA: TGTGCCAGCAGTTACTCTGAAGGGGGCAACTATGGCTACACCTTC. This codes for CASSYSEGGNYGYTF.

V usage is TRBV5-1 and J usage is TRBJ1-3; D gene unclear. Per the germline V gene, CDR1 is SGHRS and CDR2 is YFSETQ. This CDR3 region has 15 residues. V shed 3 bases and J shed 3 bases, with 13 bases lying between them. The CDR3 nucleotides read TGCGCCAGCAGCTCGGAGGGCAGAAGTGGAAACACCATATATTTT. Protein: CASSSEGRSGNTIYF.

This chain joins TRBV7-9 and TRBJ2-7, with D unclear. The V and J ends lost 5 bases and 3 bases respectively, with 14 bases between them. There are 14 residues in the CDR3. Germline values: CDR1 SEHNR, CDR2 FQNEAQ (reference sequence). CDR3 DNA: TGTGCCAGCAGCCTACCGGACGGGTACTACGAGCAGTACTTC. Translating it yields CASSLPDGYYEQYF.

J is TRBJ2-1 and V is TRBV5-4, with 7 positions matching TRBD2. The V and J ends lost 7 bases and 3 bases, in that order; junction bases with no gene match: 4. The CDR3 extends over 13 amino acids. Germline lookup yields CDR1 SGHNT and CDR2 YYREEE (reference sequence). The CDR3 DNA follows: TGTGCCAGCTCAGCGGGACTCTACAATGAGCAGTTCTTC. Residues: CASSAGLYNEQFF.

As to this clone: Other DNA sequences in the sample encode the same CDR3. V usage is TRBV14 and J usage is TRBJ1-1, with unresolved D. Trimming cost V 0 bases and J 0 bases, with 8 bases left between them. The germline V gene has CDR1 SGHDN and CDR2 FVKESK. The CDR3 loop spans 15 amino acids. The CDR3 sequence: CASSQDGRMNTEAFF. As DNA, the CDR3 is TGTGCCAGCAGCCAAGATGGGAGAATGAACACTGAAGCTTTCTTT.

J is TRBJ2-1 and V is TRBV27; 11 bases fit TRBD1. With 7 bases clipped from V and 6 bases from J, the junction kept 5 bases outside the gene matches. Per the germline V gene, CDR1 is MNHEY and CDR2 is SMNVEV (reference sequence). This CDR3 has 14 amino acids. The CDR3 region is CASTLGTGGNEQFF. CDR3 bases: TGTGCCAGCACCCTCGGGACAGGGGGCAATGAGCAGTTCTTC.

Here the CDR3 reads CASSRRGASTQYF. CDR3 DNA sequence: TGTGCCAGCAGTCGTCGGGGGGCTTCGACCCAGTACTTC. This chain connects TRBV27 to TRBJ2-5; perhaps TRBD2 as D (7 bases). The germline V and J ends were trimmed by 5 bases and 7 bases, with 14 bases remaining between them. Germline values: CDR1 MNHEY, CDR2 SMNVEV (reference sequence). This CDR3 spans 13 amino acids.

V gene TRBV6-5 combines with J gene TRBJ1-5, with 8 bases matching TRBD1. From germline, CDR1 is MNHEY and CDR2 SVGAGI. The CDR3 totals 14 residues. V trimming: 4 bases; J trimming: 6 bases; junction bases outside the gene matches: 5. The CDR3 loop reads CASSSGQEAQPQHF. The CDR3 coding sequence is TGTGCCAGCAGTTCGGGACAGGAGGCTCAGCCCCAGCATTTT.

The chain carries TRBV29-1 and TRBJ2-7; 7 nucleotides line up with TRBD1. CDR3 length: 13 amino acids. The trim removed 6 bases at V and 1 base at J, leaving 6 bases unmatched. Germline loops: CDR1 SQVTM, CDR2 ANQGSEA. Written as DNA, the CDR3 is TGCAGCGTGGAGGACAGGCAATCCTACGAGCAGTACTTC. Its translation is CSVEDRQSYEQYF.